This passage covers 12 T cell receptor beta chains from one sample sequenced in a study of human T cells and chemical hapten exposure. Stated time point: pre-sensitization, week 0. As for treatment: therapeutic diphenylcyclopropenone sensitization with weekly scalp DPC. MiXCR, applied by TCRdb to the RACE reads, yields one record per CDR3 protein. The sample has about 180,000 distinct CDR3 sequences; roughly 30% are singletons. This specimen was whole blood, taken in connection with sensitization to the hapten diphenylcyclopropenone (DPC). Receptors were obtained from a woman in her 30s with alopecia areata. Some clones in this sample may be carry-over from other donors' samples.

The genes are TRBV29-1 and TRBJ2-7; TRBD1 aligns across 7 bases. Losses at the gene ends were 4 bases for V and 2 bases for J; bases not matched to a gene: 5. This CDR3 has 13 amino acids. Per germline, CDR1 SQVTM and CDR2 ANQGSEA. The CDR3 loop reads CSVVKTGPYEQYF. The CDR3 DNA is TGCAGCGTTGTCAAGACAGGGCCCTACGAGCAGTACTTC.

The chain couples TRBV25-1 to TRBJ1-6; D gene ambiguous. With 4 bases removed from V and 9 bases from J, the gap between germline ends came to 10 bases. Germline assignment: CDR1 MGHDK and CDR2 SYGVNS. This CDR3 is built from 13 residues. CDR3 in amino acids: CASSATPSSPLHF. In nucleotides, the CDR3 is TGTGCCAGCAGTGCTACTCCCTCTTCACCCCTCCACTTT.

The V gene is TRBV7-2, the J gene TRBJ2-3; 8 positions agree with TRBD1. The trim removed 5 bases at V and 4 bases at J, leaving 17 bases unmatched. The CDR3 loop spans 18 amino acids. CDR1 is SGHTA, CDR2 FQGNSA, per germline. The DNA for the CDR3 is TGTGCCAGCAGCCCAGCCCACCACCAGGACAGGGATTCAGATACGCAGTATTTT. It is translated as CASSPAHHQDRDSDTQYF.

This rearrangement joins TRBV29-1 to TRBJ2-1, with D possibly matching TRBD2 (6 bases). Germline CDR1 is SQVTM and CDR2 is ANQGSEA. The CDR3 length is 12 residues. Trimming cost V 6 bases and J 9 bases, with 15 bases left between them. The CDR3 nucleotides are TGCAGCGTCCAGACTAGTTTTGGTGAGCAGTTCTTC. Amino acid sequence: CSVQTSFGEQFF.

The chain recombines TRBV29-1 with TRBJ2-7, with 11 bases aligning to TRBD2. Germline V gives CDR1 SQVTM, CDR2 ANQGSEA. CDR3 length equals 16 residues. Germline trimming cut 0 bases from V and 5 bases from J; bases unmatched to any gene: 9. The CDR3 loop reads CSVEDADSGRADEQYF. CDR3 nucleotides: TGCAGCGTTGAAGATGCGGATAGCGGGAGGGCCGACGAGCAGTACTTC.

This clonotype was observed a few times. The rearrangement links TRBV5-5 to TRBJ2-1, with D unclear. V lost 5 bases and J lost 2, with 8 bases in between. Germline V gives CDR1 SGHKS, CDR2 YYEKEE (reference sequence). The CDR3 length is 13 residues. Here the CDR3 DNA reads TGTGCCAGCAGTTCATCGACCTACAATGAGCAGTTCTTC. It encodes CASSSSTYNEQFF. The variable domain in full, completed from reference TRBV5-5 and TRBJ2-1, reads DAGVTQSPTHLIKTRGQQVTLRCSPISGHKSVSWYQQVLGQGPQFIFQYYEKEERGRGNFPDRFSARQFPNYSSELNVNALLLGDSALYLCASSSSTYNEQFFGPGTRLTVL.

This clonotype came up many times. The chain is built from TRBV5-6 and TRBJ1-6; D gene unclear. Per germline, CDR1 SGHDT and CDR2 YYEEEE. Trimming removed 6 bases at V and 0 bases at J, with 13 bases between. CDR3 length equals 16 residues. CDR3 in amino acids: CASTHDGSSYNSPLHF. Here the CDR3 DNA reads TGTGCCAGCACCCATGACGGGAGCTCCTATAATTCACCCCTCCACTTT.

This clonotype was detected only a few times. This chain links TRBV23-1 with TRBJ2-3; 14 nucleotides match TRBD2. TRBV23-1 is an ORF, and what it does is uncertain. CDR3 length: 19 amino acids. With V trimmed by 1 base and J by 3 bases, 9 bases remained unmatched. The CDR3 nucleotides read TGCGCCAGCAGTCAATTACCGGGACTAGCGGGAGTTTCAACAGATACGCAGTATTTT. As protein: CASSQLPGLAGVSTDTQYF.

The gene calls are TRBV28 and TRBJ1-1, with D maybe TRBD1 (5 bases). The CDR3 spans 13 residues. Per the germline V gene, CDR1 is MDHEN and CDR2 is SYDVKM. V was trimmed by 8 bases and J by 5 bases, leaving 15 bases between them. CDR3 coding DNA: TGTGCCAGCGAGTTCCTCCGGGGGACTGAAGCTTTCTTT. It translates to CASEFLRGTEAFF.

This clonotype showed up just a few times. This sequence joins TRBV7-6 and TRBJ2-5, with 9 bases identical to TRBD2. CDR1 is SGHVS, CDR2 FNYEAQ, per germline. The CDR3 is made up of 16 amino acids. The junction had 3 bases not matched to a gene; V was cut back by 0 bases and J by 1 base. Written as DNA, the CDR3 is TGTGCCAGCAGCTTAGCTAGCGGGGGCTTCCAAGAGACCCAGTACTTC. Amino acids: CASSLASGGFQETQYF.

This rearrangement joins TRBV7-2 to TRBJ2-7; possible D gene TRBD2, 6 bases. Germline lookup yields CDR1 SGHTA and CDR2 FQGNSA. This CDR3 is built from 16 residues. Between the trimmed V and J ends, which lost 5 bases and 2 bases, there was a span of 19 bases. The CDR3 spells CASSRPPGDATYEQYF. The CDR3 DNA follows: TGTGCCAGCAGCCGACCCCCGGGGGACGCTACCTACGAGCAGTACTTC.

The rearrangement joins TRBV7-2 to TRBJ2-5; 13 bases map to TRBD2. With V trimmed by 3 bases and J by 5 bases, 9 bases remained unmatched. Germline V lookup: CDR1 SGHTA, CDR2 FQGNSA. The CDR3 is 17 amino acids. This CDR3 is CASSFYPGLAGLETQYF. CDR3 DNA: TGTGCCAGCAGCTTTTATCCGGGACTAGCGGGGTTGGAGACCCAGTACTTC.